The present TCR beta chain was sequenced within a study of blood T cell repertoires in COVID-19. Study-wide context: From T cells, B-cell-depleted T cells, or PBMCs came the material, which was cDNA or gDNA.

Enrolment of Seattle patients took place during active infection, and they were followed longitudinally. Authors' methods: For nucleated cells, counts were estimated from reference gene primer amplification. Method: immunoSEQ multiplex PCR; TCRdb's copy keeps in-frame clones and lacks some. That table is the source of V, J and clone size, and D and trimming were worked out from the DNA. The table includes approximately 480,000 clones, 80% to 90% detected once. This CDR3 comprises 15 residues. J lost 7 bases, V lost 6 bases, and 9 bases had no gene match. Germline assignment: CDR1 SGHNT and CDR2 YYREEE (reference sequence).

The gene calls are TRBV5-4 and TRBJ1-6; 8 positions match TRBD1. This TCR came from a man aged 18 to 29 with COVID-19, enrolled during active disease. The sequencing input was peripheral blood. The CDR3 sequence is CASTTTGAGNSPLHF. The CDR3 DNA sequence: TGTGCCAGCACCACGACAGGGGCGGGCAATTCACCCCTCCACTTT.